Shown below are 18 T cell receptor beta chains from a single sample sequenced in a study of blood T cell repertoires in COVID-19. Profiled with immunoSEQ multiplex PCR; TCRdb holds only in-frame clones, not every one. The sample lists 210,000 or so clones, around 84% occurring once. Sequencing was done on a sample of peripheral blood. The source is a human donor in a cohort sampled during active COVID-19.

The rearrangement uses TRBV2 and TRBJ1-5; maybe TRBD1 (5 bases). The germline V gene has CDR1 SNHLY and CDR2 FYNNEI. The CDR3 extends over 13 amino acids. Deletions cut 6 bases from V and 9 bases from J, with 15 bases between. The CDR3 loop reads CASRGDGEAPQHF. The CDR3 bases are TGTGCCAGCAGGGGGGACGGGGAGGCGCCCCAGCATTTT. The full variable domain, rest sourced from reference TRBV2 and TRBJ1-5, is EPEVTQTPSHQVTQMGQEVILRCVPISNHLYFYWYRQILGQKVEFLVSFYNNEISEKSEIFDDQFSVERPDGSNFTLKIRSTKLEDSAMYFCASRGDGEAPQHFGDGTRLSIL.

The CDR3 loop reads CAISEGQTLATNEKLFF. The CDR3 nucleotides are TGTGCCATCAGCGAGGGACAGACTCTTGCAACTAATGAAAAACTGTTTTTT. The genes are TRBV10-3 and TRBJ1-4, with TRBD1 matching 7 bases. CDR1 is ENHRY, CDR2 SYGVKD, per germline. This CDR3 spans 17 amino acids. J was trimmed by 0 bases and V by 6 bases; bases with no gene match: 10.

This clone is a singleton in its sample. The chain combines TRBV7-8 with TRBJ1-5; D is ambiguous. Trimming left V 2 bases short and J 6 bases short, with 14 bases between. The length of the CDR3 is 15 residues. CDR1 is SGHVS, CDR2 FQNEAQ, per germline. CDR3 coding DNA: TGTGCCAGCAGCTTATCCGGGTCGGCGGGTCAGCCCCAGCATTTT. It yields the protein CASSLSGSAGQPQHF.

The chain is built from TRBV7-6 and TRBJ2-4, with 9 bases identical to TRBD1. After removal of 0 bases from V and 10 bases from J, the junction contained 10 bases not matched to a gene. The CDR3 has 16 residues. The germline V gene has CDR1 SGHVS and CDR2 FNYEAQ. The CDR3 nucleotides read TGTGCCAGCAGCTTAGCTTCCCGTGGACAGGGGAATATTCAGTACTTC. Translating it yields CASSLASRGQGNIQYF.

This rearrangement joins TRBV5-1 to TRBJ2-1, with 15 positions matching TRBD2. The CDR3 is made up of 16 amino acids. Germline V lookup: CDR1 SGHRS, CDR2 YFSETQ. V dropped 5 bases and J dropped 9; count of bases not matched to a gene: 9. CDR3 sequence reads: CASSGLAGGPMGEQFF. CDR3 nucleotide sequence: TGCGCCAGCAGTGGACTAGCGGGAGGGCCTATGGGTGAGCAGTTCTTC.

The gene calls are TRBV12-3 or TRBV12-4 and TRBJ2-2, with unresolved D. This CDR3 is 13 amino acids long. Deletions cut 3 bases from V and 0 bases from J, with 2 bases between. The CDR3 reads CASSFTNTGELFF. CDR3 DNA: TGTGCCAGCAGTTTTACGAACACCGGGGAGCTGTTTTTT.

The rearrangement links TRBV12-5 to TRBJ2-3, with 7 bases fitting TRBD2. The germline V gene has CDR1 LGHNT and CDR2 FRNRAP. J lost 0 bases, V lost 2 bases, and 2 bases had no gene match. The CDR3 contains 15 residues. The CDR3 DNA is TGTGCTAGTGGTTTGTACGGGGGGAGCACAGATACGCAGTATTTT. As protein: CASGLYGGSTDTQYF.

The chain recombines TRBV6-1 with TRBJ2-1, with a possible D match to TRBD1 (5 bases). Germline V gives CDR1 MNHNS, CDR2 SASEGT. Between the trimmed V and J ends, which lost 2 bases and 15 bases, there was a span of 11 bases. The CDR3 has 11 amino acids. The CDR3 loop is CASSEISRGFF. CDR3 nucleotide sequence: TGTGCCAGCAGTGAAATAAGTAGGGGGTTCTTC.

The CDR3 spells CASSGQGRNQPQHF. The CDR3 region has the DNA TGTGCCAGTAGTGGACAAGGCCGTAATCAGCCCCAGCATTTT. The chain couples TRBV19 to TRBJ1-5; a possible D gene is TRBD1 (5 bases). This CDR3 region has 14 residues. Germline V lookup: CDR1 LNHDA, CDR2 SQIVND (reference sequence). The V gene lost 5 bases and the J gene lost 4 bases, with 12 bases spanning the gap.

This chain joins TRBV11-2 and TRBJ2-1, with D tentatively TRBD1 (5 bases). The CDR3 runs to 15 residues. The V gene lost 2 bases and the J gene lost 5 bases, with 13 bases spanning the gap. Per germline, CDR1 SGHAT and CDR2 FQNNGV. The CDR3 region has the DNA TGTGCCAGCAGCTTACAGGGAATAGGGCACAATGAGCAGTTCTTC. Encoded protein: CASSLQGIGHNEQFF.

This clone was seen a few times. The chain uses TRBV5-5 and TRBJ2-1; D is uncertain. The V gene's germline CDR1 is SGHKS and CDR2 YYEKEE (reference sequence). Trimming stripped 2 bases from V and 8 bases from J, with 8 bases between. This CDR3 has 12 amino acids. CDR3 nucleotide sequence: TGTGCCAGCAGCTTAAGCTTCTATGAGCAGTTCTTC. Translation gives CASSLSFYEQFF. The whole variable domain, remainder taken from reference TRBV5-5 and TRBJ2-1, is DAGVTQSPTHLIKTRGQQVTLRCSPISGHKSVSWYQQVLGQGPQFIFQYYEKEERGRGNFPDRFSARQFPNYSSELNVNALLLGDSALYLCASSLSFYEQFFGPGTRLTVL.

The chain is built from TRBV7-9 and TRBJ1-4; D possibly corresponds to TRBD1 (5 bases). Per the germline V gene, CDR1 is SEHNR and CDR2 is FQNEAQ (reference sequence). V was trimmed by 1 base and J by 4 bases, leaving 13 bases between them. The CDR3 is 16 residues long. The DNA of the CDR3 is TGTGCCAGCAGCTTAGTTTTCGTGACAGTTAATGAAAAACTGTTTTTT. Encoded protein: CASSLVFVTVNEKLFF.

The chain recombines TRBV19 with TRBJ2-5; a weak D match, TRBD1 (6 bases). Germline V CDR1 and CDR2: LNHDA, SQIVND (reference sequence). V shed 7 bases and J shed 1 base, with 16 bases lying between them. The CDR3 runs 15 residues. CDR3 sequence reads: CASTGGAGGQETQYF. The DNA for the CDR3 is TGTGCCAGTACTGGGGGCGCAGGAGGCCAAGAGACCCAGTACTTC. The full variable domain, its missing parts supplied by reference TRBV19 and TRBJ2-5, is DGGITQSPKYLFRKEGQNVTLSCEQNLNHDAMYWYRQDPGQGLRLIYYSQIVNDFQKGDIAEGYSVSREKKESFPLTVTSAQKNPTAFYLCASTGGAGGQETQYFGPGTRLLVL.

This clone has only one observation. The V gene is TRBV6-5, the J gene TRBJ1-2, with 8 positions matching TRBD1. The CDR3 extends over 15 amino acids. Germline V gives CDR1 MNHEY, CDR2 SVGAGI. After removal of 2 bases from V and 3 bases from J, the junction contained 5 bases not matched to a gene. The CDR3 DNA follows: TGTGCCAGCAGTTACGCGTTGGGACAGGACTATGGCTACACCTTC. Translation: CASSYALGQDYGYTF.

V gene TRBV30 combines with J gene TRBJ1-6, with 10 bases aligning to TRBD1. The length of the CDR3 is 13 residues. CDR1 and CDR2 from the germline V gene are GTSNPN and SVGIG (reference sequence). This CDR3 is CATIRDRGSPLHF. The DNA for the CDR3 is TGTGCTACTATACGGGACAGGGGCTCACCCCTCCACTTT.

The CDR3 reads CASSATGTLRTSGYF. CDR3 sequence (DNA): TGTGCCAGCAGTGCGACCGGGACACTTCGTACGAGTGGGTACTTC. The V gene is TRBV2, the J gene TRBJ2-7; the D gene is possibly TRBD1 (6 bases). This CDR3 spans 15 amino acids. CDR1 SNHLY and CDR2 FYNNEI come from the germline V gene. V lost 4 bases and J lost 12, with 25 bases in between.

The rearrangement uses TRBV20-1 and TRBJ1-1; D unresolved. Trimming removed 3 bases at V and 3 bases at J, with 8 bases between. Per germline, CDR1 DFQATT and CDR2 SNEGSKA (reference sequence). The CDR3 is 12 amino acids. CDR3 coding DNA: TGCAGTGCTAGTAGAGGTGACACTGAAGCTTTCTTT. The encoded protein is CSASRGDTEAFF.

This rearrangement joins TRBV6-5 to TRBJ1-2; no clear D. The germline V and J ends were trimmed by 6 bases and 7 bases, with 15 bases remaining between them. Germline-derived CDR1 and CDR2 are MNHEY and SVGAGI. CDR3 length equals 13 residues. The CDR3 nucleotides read TGTGCCAGCAGCCAGCTCATGGGCCTTGGCTACACCTTC. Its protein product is CASSQLMGLGYTF.